The clone carrying this T cell receptor (beta chain) was counted a few times. With V trimmed by 8 bases and J by 3 bases, 10 bases remained unmatched. The CDR3 extends over 18 amino acids. Germline CDR1 reads LNHDA; CDR2 reads SQIVND (reference sequence). With a duration under 2 months, the hyperthyroidism was newly diagnosed in patients aged 18 to 65. The sample belongs to a study of T cells in Graves' hyperthyroidism and ophthalmopathy. Amplified regions were TCR beta CDR3 sequences from RNA transcripts. First-round RT-PCR of the TCR CDR3 relied on the HTBI primer set. Each CDR3 protein gets one entry after TCRdb re-called the multiplex PCR reads with MiXCR. The table shows approximately 430,000 distinct CDR3 sequences, with around 14% occurring only once.

The rearrangement joins TRBV19 to TRBJ2-4; 16 bases are a match to TRBD2. Sequencing was carried out using blood. This receptor was taken from a woman aged 18-29 years with Graves' hyperthyroidism. The CDR3 DNA follows: TGTGCCAGTCGCCCGGGACTAGCGGGAGGGCCTGACAAAAACATTCAGTACTTC. Its protein product is CASRPGLAGGPDKNIQYF.